The present entry profiles one T cell receptor (beta chain) with its context. Its antigen is not known. Amplification of TCR beta CDR3 regions used RNA as the template. When the TCR CDR3 underwent first-round RT-PCR, the HTBI primer set was used. TCRdb re-called the multiplex PCR reads through MiXCR, storing one row per CDR3 protein. This table has about 59,000 distinct CDR3 sequences, approximately 57% appearing once. This record belongs to a study of T cells in Graves' hyperthyroidism and ophthalmopathy. General study findings and limits: The model forecast ophthalmopathy, anticipating it by a median around 6.9 months before onset.

This CDR3 comprises 15 residues. V trimming: 3 bases; J trimming: 4 bases; junction bases outside the gene matches: 3. The germline V gene encodes CDR1 ENHRY and CDR2 SYGVKD. Sequencing was carried out using blood. The sequence derives from a woman aged 55-69 years with Graves' ophthalmopathy. The chain has TRBV10-3 and TRBJ2-2; 9 nucleotides match TRBD1. Written as DNA, the CDR3 is TGTGCCATCAGTGAACAGGGGGCGAGCACCGGGGAGCTGTTTTTT. It specifies CAISEQGASTGELFF.